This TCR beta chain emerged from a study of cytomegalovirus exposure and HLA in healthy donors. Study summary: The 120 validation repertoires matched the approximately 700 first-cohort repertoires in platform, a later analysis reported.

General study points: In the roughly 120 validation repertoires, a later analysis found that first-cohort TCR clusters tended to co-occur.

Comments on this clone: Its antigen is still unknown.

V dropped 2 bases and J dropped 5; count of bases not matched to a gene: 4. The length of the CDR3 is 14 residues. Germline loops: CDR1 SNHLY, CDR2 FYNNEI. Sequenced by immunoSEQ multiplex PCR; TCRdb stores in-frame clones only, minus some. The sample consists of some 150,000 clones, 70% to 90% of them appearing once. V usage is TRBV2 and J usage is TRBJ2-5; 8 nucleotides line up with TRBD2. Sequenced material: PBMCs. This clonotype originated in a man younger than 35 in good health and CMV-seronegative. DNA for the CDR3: TGTGCCAGCAGTGAAACGGGGGGGCTGGAGACCCAGTACTTC. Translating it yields CASSETGGLETQYF.